The source of this TCR beta chain is a study of regulatory T cells in long-lasting Graves disease. This clonotype was counted ten times or more. As to time point: newly diagnosed GD, antithyroid drugs for less than 3 months. Making the TCR library involved RNA that had been extracted from PBMCs. American Thyroid Association guidelines defined Graves' disease diagnosis. Recruitment took place at an endocrinology department in Xi'an, China. HTBI primers from iRepertoire and Arm-PCR of CDR3 regions yielded the TCR beta libraries. Each CDR3 protein is one row after TCRdb ran MiXCR on the multiplex PCR reads. The sample yields 250,000 to 400,000 distinct CDR3 sequences, 15% to 20% seen once. The V end lost 2 bases, the J end lost 2 bases, and 18 bases lay between the germline ends. The CDR3 runs 17 residues. Germline V gene data show CDR1 as SGHRS and CDR2 as YFSETQ.

The sequence was collected from a female donor with Graves disease. The sequencing used peripheral blood mononuclear cells (PBMCs), collected at new diagnosis, from a patient treated with antithyroid drugs. This chain links TRBV5-1 with TRBJ2-3; perhaps TRBD1 as D (6 bases). The CDR3 loop reads CASSLARTDDFTDTQYF. Written as DNA, the CDR3 is TGCGCCAGCAGCTTAGCCCGGACAGACGATTTCACAGATACGCAGTATTTT.